The text below deals with one T cell receptor beta chain. With 0 bases clipped from V and 3 bases from J, the junction kept 5 bases outside the gene matches. The CDR3 is 15 residues long. Per the germline V gene, CDR1 is MNHEY and CDR2 is SVGAGI. This entry comes from a study of blood T cell repertoires in COVID-19. Authors' data handling: Reference gene primers were amplified, and this amplification served to estimate nucleated cell counts. Data came from immunoSEQ multiplex PCR; TCRdb stores just in-frame clones and leaves some out. The V and J calls and clone size come from that table; D and trimming were worked out from the DNA. Of about 100,000 clones listed, about 80% are singletons.

The chain links TRBV6-5 to TRBJ2-7; 7 bases align to TRBD1. Sequenced input: peripheral blood. This sequence originates from a man between 65 and 85 years old with acute or convalescent COVID-19. Here the CDR3 reads CASSYSQGTDYEQYF. CDR3 nucleotides: TGTGCCAGCAGTTACTCACAAGGGACAGACTACGAGCAGTACTTC.